The source of this T cell receptor beta chain is a study of blood T cell repertoires in COVID-19. Study information: The United States, Italy and Spain supplied acute and convalescent COVID-19 samples. Sources were T cells, B-cell-depleted T cells, or PBMCs; the material itself was cDNA or gDNA.

Original analysis: Nucleated cell counts were estimated from reference gene primer amplification. Sequencing used immunoSEQ multiplex PCR; TCRdb keeps in-frame clones, though not all of them. D and trimming come from the DNA, and the V and J calls and clone size come from that table. The table has under 300,000 clones, roughly 89% seen once. V gave up 8 bases and J gave up 0 bases; unmatched junction bases: 7. Germline loops: CDR1 MGHDK, CDR2 SYGVNS. The CDR3 sequence is 17 residues long. The specimen was peripheral blood. The receptor was derived from a woman aged 40 to 50 who had recovered from COVID-19. The chain combines TRBV25-1 with TRBJ2-3; TRBD2 matches at 14 bases. CDR3 sequence (DNA): TGTGCCAGCGGTACGACTAGCGGGGGGGCTAGCACAGATACGCAGTATTTT. It encodes CASGTTSGGASTDTQYF.